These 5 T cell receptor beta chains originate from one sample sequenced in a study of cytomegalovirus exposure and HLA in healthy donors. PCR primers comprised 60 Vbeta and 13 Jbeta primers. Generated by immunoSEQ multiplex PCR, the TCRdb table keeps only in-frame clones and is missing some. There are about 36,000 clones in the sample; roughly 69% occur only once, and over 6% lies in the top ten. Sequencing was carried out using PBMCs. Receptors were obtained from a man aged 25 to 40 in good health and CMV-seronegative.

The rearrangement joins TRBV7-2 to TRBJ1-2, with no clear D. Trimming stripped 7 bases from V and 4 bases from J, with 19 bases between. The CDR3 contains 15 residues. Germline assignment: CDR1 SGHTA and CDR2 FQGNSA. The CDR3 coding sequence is TGTGCCAGCAACCAGATAGGGCAGGCGGGCTATGGCTACACCTTC. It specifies CASNQIGQAGYGYTF. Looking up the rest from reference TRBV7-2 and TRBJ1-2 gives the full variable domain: GAGVSQSPSNKVTEKGKDVELRCDPISGHTALYWYRQSLGQGLEFLIYFQGNSAPDKSGLPSDRFSAERTGGSVSTLTIQRTQQEDSAVYLCASNQIGQAGYGYTFGSGTRLTVV.

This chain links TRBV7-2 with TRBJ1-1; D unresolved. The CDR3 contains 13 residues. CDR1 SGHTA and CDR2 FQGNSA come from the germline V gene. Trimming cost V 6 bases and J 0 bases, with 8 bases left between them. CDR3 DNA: TGTGCCAGCAGTTCTACAGTGAACACTGAAGCTTTCTTT. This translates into CASSSTVNTEAFF. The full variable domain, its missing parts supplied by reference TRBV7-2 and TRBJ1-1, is GAGVSQSPSNKVTEKGKDVELRCDPISGHTALYWYRQSLGQGLEFLIYFQGNSAPDKSGLPSDRFSAERTGGSVSTLTIQRTQQEDSAVYLCASSSTVNTEAFFGQGTRLTVV.

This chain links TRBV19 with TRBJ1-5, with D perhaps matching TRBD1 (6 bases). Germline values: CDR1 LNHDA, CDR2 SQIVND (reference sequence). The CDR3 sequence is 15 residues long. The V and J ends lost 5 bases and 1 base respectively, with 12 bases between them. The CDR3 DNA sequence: TGTGCCAGTAGTCAGACCGGGACAAGCAATCAGCCCCAGCATTTT. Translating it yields CASSQTGTSNQPQHF. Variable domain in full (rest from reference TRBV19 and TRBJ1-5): DGGITQSPKYLFRKEGQNVTLSCEQNLNHDAMYWYRQDPGQGLRLIYYSQIVNDFQKGDIAEGYSVSREKKESFPLTVTSAQKNPTAFYLCASSQTGTSNQPQHFGDGTRLSIL.

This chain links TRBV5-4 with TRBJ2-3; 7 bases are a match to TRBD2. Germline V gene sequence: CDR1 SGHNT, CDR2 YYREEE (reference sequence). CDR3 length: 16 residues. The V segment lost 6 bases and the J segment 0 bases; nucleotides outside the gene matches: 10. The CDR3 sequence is CASTPGAGSSTDTQYF. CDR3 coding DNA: TGTGCCAGCACCCCAGGAGCGGGGTCTAGCACAGATACGCAGTATTTT.

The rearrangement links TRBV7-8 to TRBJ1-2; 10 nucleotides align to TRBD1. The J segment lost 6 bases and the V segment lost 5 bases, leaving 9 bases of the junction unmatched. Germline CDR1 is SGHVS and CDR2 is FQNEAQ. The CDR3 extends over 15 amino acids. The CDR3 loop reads CASSLKRQGADGYTF. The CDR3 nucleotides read TGTGCCAGCAGCCTCAAACGACAGGGGGCGGATGGCTACACCTTC. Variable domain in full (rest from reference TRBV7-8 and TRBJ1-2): GAGVSQSPRYKVAKRGQDVALRCDPISGHVSLFWYQQALGQGPEFLTYFQNEAQLDKSGLPSDRFFAERPEGSVSTLKIQRTQQEDSAVYLCASSLKRQGADGYTFGSGTRLTVV.